This T cell receptor beta chain was identified in a study of T cell changes during pregnancy in multiple sclerosis. Profiling relied on immunoSEQ multiplex PCR, and the TCRdb table lists in-frame clones only, not all of them. The sample carries some 57,000 clones, roughly nine tenths recorded once. V was pared by 4 bases and J by 3 bases, with 3 bases of the junction left unmatched. From germline, CDR1 is MNHEY and CDR2 SVGAGI. The CDR3 has 14 amino acids. The sample here was CD4+ T cells from peripheral blood mononuclear cells, taken after pregnancy. This clonotype was sampled from a female donor in good health, enrolled as a control in a pregnancy study. The chain couples TRBV6-5 to TRBJ1-3, with 7 bases identical to TRBD1. The CDR3 here is CASSSGGSGNTIYF. CDR3 coding DNA: TGTGCCAGCAGTTCAGGGGGTAGTGGAAACACCATATATTTT.